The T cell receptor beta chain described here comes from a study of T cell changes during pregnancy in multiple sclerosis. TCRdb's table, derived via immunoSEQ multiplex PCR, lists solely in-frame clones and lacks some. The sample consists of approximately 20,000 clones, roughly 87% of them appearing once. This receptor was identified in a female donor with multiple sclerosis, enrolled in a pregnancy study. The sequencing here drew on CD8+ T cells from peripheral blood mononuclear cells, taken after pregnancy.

CDR3 nucleotide sequence: TGCGCCAGCAGCTTGGGGTATGTCGGGGATTCGTCCGAGCAGTACTTC. Its protein is CASSLGYVGDSSEQYF. The chain uses TRBV5-1 and TRBJ2-7; D is perhaps TRBD2 (5 bases). V was trimmed by 0 bases and J by 6 bases, leaving 19 bases between them. Germline V gene lookup returns CDR1 SGHRS and CDR2 YFSETQ. The CDR3 length is 16 residues.